This entry concerns a single T cell receptor beta chain. The CDR3 extends over 15 amino acids. CDR1 is SGHVS, CDR2 FNYEAQ, per germline. Trimming left V 1 base short and J 5 bases short, with 14 bases between. This sample stems from a study of blood T cell repertoires in COVID-19. Study in general: From the United States, Italy and Spain came samples of acute and convalescent COVID-19. In each case, the material was cDNA or gDNA derived from T cells, B-cell-depleted T cells, or PBMCs.

Clones were read by immunoSEQ multiplex PCR, and TCRdb kept only the in-frame ones, dropping some. The table includes approximately 56,000 clones, around 80% detected once. Sequencing input: peripheral blood. This chain joins TRBV7-6 and TRBJ2-5, with D perhaps matching TRBD1 (5 bases). This sequence originates from an elderly woman with acute or convalescent COVID-19. CDR3: CASSLGVQGVETQYF. CDR3 coding DNA: TGTGCCAGCAGCTTAGGTGTCCAGGGTGTGGAGACCCAGTACTTC.